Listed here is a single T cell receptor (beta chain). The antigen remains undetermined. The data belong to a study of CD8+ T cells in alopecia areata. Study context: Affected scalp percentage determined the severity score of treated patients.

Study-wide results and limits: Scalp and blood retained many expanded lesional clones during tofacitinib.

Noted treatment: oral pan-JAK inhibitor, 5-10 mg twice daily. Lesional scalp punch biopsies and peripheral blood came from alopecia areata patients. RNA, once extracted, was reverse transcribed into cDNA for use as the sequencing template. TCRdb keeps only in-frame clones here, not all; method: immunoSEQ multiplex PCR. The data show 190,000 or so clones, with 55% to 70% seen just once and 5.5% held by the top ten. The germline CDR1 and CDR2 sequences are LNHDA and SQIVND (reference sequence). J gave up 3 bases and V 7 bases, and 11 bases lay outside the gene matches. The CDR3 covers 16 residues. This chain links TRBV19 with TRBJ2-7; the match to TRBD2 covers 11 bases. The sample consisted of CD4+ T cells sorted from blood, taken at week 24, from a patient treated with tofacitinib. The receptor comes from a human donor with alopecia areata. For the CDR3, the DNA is TGTGCCAGTAAAAGTAGCGGGAGGGATGGGCACTACGAGCAGTACTTC. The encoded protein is CASKSSGRDGHYEQYF.